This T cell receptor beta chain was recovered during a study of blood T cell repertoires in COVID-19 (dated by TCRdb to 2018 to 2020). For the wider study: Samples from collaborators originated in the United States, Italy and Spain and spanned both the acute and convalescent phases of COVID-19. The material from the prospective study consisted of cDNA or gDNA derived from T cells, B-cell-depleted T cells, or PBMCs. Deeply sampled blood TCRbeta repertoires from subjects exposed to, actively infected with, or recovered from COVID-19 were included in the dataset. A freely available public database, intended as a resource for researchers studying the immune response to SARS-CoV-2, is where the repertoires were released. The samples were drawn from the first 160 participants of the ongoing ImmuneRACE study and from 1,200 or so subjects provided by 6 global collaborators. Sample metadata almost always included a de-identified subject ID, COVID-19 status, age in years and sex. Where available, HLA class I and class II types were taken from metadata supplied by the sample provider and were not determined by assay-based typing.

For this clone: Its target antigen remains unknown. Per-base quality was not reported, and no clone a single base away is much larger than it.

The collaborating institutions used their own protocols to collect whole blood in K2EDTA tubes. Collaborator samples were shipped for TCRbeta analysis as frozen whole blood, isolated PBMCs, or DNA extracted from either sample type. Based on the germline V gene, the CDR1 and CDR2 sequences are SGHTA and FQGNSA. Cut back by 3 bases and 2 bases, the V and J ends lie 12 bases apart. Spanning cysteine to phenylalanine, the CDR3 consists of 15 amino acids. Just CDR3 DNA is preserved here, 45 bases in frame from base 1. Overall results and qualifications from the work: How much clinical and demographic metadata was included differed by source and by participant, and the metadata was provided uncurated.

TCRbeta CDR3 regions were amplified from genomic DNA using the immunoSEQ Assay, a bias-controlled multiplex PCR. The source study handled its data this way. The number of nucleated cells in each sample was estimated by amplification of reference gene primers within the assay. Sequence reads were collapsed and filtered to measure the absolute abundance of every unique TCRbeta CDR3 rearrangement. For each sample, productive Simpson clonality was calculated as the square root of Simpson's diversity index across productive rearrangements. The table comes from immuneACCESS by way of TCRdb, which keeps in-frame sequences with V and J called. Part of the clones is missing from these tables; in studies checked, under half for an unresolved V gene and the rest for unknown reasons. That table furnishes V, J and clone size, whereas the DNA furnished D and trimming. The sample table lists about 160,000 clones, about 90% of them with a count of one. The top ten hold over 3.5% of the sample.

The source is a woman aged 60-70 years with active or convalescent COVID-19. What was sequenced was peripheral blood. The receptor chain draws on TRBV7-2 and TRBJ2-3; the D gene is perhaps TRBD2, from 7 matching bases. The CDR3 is CASSLAGAYTDTQYF. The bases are TGTGCCAGCAGCTTGGCGGGGGCCTACACAGATACGCAGTATTTT.